The present entry profiles one T cell receptor (beta chain) with its context. This sample was included in a study of T cell changes during pregnancy in multiple sclerosis. Profiling relied on immunoSEQ multiplex PCR, and the TCRdb table lists in-frame clones only, not all of them. The table records roughly 110,000 clones, 85% to 95% of them present only once. Germline CDR1 SGHAT, CDR2 FQNNGV. CDR3 length: 15 amino acids. V was clipped by 5 bases and J by 4 bases, with 17 bases between them. The clonotype was recovered from a female donor with multiple sclerosis, enrolled in a pregnancy study. This sample comprised peripheral blood, obtained after pregnancy. The chain employs TRBV11-2 and TRBJ1-2; tentatively, D is TRBD1 (6 bases). This chain's CDR3 is CASSSNYDRIYGYTF. The CDR3 DNA reads as TGTGCCAGCAGCAGTAATTACGACAGGATCTATGGCTACACCTTC.